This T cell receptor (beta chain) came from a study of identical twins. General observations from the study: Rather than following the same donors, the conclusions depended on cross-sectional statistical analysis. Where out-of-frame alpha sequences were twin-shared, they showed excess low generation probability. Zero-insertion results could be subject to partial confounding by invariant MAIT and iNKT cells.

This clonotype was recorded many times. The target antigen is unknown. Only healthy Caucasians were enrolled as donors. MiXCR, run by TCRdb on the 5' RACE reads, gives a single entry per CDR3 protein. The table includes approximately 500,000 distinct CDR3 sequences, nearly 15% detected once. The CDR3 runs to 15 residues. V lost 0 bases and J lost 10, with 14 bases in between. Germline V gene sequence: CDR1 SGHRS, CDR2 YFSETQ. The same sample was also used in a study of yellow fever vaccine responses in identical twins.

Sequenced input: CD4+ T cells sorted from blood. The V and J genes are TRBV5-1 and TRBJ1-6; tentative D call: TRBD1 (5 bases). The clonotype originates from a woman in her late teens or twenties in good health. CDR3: CASSLDQGVGSPLHF. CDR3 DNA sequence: TGCGCCAGCAGCTTGGATCAAGGGGTGGGGTCACCCCTCCACTTT. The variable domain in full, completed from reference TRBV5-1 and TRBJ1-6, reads KAGVTQTPRYLIKTRGQQVTLSCSPISGHRSVSWYQQTPGQGLQFLFEYFSETQRNKGNFPGRFSGRQFSNSRSEMNVSTLELGDSALYLCASSLDQGVGSPLHFGNGTRLTVT.